This T cell receptor (beta chain) comes out of a study of follicular helper T cells after annual influenza vaccination. Time point in this sample: 2013-2014 season, 7 days after vaccination. Community-dwelling subjects without influenza vaccination in the prior 6 months were enrolled. This table comes from immunoSEQ multiplex PCR, and its TCRdb copy is limited to in-frame clones, with some not included. The data hold over 7,500 clones, with around 81% observed a single time. Germline V gives CDR1 MDHEN, CDR2 SYDVKM. The CDR3 has 17 residues. V lost 5 bases and J lost 0; bases outside the gene matches: 9.

The sample was CXCR5- memory CD4+ T cells sorted from blood, taken 7 days after influenza vaccination. The chain combines TRBV28 with TRBJ1-3; 8 nucleotides match TRBD1. This TCR was sampled from an adult who received the influenza vaccine. DNA for the CDR3: TGTGCCAGCAGTCCGACAGGGGCCCGATCCTCTGGAAACACCATATATTTT. It encodes CASSPTGARSSGNTIYF.